This T cell receptor beta chain was identified in a study of T cell repertoires in cytomegalovirus infection. Study details: Public TCR beta signatures marked donors with CMV infection and the matching HLA.

TCRdb ran MiXCR on the reads and lists one entry per CDR3 protein. This table has almost 300,000 distinct CDR3 sequences, around 10% appearing once. The CDR3 has 12 amino acids. V dropped 4 bases and J dropped 5 bases, with 8 bases sitting between them. CDR1 and CDR2 from the germline V gene are MGHDK and SYGVNS. The rearrangement uses TRBV25-1 and TRBJ1-1; D gene unclear. The specimen was PBMCs. This TCR was recovered from a human donor in good health (CMV status not recorded). Some clones in this sample may be carry-over from other donors' samples. In DNA, the CDR3 is TGTGCCAGCAGTGCTGTCGGGACTGAAGCTTTCTTT. Protein product: CASSAVGTEAFF. The entire variable domain, with the rest obtained from reference TRBV25-1 and TRBJ1-1, is as follows: EADIYQTPRYLVIGTGKKITLECSQTMGHDKMYWYQQDPGMELHLIHYSYGVNSTEKGDLSSESTVSRIRTEHFPLTLESARPSHTSQYLCASSAVGTEAFFGQGTRLTVV.